The clone carrying this T cell receptor beta chain has a handful of counts. The data originate from a study of blood T cells in healthy people across ages. Trimming cost V 3 bases and J 4 bases, with 8 bases left between them. The CDR3 consists of 13 residues. Then a second PCR, running roughly 7 to 11 cycles, was carried out with a sample-barcoded 5' primer and a J-beta primer mix. TCRdb recomputed calls from the 5' RACE reads with MiXCR, one row per CDR3 protein. The sample has about 930,000 distinct CDR3 sequences; 29% are singletons. In addition, the sample was reused for a study of T cells of mothers and their children. According to that study: The donors comprised roughly 6 children and their three healthy Caucasian mothers. The TCR beta CDR3 read count exceeded 8.5 million for each mother and was several million for each child. Whether related or unrelated, pairs show similar shaping of TCR recombination output by thymic selection. When mothers and children were related, their normalized repertoire overlap, which was always slightly higher, did not differ significantly from that of unrelated pairs.

Source material: blood. The receptor was isolated from a woman aged 40 to 50 in good health. This sequence joins TRBV12-3 or TRBV12-4 and TRBJ2-3; tentatively, D is TRBD2 (6 bases). CDR3 in DNA: TGTGCCAGCAGTTTCGGGGGTCCAGATACGCAGTATTTT. It encodes CASSFGGPDTQYF.